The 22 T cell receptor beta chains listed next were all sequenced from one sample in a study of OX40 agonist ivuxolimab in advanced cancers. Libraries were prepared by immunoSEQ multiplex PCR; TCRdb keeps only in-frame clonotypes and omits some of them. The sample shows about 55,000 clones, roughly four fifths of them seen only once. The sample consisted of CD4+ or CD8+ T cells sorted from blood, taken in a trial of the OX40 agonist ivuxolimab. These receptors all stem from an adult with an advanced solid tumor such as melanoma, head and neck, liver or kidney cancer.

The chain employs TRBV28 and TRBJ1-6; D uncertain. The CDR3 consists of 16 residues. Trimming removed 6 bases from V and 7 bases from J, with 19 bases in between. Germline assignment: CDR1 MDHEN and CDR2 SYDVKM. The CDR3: CASRSEAARLNSPLHF. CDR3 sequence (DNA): TGTGCCAGCAGAAGCGAGGCAGCAAGGTTGAATTCACCCCTCCACTTT.

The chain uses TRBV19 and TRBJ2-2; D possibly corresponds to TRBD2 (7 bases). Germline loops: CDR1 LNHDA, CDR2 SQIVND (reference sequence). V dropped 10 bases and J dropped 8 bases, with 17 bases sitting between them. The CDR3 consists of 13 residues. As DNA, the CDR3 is TGTGCCACCCTGGGGAGGGGGGCAGGGGAGCTGTTTTTT. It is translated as CATLGRGAGELFF. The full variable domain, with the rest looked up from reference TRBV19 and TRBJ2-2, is DGGITQSPKYLFRKEGQNVTLSCEQNLNHDAMYWYRQDPGQGLRLIYYSQIVNDFQKGDIAEGYSVSREKKESFPLTVTSAQKNPTAFYLCATLGRGAGELFFGEGSRLTVL.

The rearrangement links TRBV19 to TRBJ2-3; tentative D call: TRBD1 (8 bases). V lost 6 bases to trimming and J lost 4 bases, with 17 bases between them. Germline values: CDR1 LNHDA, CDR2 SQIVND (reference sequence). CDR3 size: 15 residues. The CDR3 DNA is TGTGCCAGTAGACCAACAGGGGGGGTCCCAGATACGCAGTATTTT. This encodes CASRPTGGVPDTQYF.

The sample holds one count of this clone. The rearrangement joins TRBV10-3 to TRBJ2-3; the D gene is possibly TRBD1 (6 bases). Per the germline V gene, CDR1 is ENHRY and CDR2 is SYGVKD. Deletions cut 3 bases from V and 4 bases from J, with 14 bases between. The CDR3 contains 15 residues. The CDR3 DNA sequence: TGTGCCATCAGTGATCCCTTCCGACAGGCAGATACGCAGTATTTT. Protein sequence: CAISDPFRQADTQYF.

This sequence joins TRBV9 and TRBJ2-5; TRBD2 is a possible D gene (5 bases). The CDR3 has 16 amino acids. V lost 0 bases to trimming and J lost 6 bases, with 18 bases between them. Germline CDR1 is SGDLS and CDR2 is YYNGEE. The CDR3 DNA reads TGTGCCAGCAGCGTAGACGGCTCAGGAGGCAGGCAGACCCAGTACTTC. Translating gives CASSVDGSGGRQTQYF.

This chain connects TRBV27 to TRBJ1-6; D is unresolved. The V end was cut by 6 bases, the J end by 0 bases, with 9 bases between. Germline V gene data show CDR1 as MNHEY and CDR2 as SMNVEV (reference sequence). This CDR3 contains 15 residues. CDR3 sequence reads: CASRRTPSYNSPLHF. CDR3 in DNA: TGTGCCAGCAGGCGTACGCCCTCCTATAATTCACCCCTCCACTTT.

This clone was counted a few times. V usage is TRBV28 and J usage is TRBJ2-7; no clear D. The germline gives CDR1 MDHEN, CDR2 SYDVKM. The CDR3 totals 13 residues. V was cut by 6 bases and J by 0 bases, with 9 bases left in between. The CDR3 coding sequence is TGTGCCAGCAGACCTTCGACCTCCTACGAGCAGTACTTC. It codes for CASRPSTSYEQYF.

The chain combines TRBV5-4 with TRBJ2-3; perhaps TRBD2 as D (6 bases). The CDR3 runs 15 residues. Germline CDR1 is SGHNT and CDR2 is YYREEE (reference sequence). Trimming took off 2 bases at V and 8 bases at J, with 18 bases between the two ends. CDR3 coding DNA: TGTGCCAGCAGCTTTCGGGGGAAAGAGAGTGGTACGCAGTATTTT. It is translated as CASSFRGKESGTQYF.

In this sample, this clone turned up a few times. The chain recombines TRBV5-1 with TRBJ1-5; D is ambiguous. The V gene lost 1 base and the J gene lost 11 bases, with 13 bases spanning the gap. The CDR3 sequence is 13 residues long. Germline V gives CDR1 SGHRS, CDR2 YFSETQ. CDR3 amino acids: CASSLNGEGAQHF. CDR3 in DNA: TGCGCCAGCAGCTTGAACGGTGAAGGAGCCCAGCATTTT.

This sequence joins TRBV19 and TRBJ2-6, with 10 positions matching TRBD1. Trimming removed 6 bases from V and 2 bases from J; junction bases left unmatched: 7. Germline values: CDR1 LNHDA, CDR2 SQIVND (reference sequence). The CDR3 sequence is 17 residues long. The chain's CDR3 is CASRAGTGDPGANVLTF. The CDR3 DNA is TGTGCCAGTAGGGCCGGGACAGGGGATCCTGGGGCCAACGTCCTGACTTTC.

CDR3 amino acids: CASHRDREGDTQYF. The CDR3 DNA is TGCGCCAGCCACCGGGACAGGGAGGGAGATACGCAGTATTTT. The chain is built from TRBV5-1 and TRBJ2-3; 9 bases are shared with TRBD1. With 7 bases clipped from V and 5 bases from J, the junction kept 8 bases outside the gene matches. The V gene's germline CDR1 is SGHRS and CDR2 YFSETQ. CDR3 length: 14 amino acids.

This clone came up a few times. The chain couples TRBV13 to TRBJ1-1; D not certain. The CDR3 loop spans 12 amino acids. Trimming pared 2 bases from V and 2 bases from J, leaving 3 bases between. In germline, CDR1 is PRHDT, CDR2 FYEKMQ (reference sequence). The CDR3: CASSLSNTEAFF. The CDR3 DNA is TGTGCCAGCAGCTTAAGTAACACTGAAGCTTTCTTT. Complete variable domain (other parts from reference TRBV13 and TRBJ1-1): AAGVIQSPRHLIKEKRETATLKCYPIPRHDTVYWYQQGPGQDPQFLISFYEKMQSDKGSIPDRFSAQQFSDYHSELNMSSLELGDSALYFCASSLSNTEAFFGQGTRLTVV.

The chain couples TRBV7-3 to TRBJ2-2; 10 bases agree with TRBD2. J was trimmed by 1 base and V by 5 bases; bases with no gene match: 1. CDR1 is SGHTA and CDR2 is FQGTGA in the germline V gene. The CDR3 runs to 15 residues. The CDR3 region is CASSRLAGNTGELFF. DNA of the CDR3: TGTGCCAGCAGCCGACTAGCGGGGAACACCGGGGAGCTGTTTTTT.

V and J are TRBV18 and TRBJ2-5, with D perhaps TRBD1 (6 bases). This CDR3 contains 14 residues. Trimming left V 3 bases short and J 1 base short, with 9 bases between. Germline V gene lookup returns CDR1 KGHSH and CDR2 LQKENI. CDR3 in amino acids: CASSPLDSQETQYF. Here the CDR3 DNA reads TGTGCCAGCTCACCCCTGGACAGCCAAGAGACCCAGTACTTC.

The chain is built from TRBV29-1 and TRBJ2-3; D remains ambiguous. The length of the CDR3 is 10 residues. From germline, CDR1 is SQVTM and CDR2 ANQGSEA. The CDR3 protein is CSWGTDTQYF. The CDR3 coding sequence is TGCAGTTGGGGCACAGATACGCAGTATTTT.

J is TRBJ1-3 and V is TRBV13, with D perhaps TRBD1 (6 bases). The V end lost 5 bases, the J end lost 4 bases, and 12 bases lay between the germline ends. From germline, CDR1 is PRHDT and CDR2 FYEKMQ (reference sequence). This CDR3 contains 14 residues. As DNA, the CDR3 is TGTGCCAGCAGCACCCGGACAGCAGGAAACACCATATATTTT. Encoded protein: CASSTRTAGNTIYF.

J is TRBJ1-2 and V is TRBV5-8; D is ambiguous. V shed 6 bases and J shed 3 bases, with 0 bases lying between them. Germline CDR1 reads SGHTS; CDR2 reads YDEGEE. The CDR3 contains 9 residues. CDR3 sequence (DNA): TGTGCCAGCAACTATGGCTACACCTTC. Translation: CASNYGYTF.

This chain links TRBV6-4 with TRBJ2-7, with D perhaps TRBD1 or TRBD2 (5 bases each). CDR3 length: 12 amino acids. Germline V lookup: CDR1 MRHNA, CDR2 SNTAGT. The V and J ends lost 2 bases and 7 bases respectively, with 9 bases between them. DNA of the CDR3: TGTGCCAGCAGTGACGAGGGGCGGGAGCAGTACTTC. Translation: CASSDEGREQYF.

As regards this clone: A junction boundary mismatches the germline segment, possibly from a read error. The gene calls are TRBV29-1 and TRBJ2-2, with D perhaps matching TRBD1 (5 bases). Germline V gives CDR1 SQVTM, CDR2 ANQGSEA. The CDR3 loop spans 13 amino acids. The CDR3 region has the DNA TGCAGCGTGGAAGTCAGGGCCGGCGGGGAGCTGTTTTTT. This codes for CSVEVRAGGELFF.

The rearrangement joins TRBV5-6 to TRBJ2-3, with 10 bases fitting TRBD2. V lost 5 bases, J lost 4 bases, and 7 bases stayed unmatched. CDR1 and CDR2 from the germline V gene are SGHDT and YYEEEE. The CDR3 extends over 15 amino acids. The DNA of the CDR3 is TGTGCCAGCAGAACGACTAGCGGGTCGGCAGATACGCAGTATTTT. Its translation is CASRTTSGSADTQYF.

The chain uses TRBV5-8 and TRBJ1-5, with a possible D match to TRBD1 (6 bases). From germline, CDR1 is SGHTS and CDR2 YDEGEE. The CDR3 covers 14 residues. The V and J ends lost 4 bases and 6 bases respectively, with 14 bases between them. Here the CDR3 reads CASSGRGSSQPQHF. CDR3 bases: TGTGCCAGCAGCGGCAGGGGATCTAGTCAGCCCCAGCATTTT.

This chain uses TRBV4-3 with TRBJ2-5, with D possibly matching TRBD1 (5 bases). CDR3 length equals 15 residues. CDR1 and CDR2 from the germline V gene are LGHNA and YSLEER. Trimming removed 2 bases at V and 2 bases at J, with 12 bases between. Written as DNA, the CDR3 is TGCGCCAGCAGCCAATATGGGGCAGGACAAGAGACCCAGTACTTC. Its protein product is CASSQYGAGQETQYF.